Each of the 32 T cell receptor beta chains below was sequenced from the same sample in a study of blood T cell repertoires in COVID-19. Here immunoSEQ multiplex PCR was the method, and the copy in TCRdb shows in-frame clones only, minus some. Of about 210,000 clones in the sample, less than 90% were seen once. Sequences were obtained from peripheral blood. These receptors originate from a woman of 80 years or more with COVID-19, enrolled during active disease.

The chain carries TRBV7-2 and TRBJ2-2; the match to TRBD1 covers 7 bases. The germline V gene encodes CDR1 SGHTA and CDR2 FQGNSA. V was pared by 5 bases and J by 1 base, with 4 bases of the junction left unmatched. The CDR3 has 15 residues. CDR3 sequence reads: CASSPGQVNTGELFF. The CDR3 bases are TGTGCCAGCAGCCCCGGACAGGTGAACACCGGGGAGCTGTTTTTT.

The CDR3 sequence is CASSSSPSGGYNEQFF. DNA of the CDR3: TGTGCCAGCAGCTCCTCCCCTAGCGGGGGGTACAATGAGCAGTTCTTC. The gene calls are TRBV3-1 (or the pseudogene TRBV3-2) and TRBJ2-1, with TRBD2 identical over 11 bases. The CDR3 sequence is 16 residues long. J lost 4 bases, V lost 5 bases, and 7 bases had no gene match. Germline assignment: CDR1 LGHDT and CDR2 YNNKEL (reference sequence).

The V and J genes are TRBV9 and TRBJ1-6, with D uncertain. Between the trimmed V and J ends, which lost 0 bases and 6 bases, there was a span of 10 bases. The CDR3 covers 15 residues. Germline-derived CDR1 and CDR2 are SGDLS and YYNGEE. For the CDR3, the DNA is TGTGCCAGCAGCGTAGCTGGTGGAGGTAATTCACCCCTCCACTTT. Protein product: CASSVAGGGNSPLHF.

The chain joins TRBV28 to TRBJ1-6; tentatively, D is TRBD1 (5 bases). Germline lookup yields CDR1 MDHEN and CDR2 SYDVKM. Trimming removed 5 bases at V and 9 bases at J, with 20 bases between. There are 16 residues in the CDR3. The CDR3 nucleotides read TGTGCCAGCAGTACTGGGACTTCTCAATTAATTTCACCCCTCCACTTT. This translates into CASSTGTSQLISPLHF.

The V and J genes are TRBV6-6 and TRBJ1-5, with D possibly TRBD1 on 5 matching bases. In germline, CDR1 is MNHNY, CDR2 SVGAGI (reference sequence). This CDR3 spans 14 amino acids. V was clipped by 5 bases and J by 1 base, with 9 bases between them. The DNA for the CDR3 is TGTGCCAGCAGTAGGGGAAGGAGCAATCAGCCCCAGCATTTT. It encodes CASSRGRSNQPQHF.

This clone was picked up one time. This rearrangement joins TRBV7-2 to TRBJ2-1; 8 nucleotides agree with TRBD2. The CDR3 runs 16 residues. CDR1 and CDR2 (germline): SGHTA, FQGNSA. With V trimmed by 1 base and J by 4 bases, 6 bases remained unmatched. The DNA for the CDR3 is TGTGCCAGCAGCTTAGACGGGACTAGGGTATACAATGAGCAGTTCTTC. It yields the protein CASSLDGTRVYNEQFF.

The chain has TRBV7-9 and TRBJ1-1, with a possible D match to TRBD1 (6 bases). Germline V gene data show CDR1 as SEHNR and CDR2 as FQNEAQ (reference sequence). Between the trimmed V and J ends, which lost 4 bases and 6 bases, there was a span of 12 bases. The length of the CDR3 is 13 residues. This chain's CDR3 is CASSSYRASEAFF. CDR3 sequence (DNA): TGTGCCAGCAGCTCATACAGGGCATCTGAAGCTTTCTTT.

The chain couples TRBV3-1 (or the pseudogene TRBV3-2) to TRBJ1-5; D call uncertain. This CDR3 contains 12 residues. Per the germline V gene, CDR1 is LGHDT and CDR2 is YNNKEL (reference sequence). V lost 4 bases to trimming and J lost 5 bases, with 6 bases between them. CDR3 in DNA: TGTGCCAGCAGCCTGCAGGATCAGCCCCAGCATTTT. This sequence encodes CASSLQDQPQHF.

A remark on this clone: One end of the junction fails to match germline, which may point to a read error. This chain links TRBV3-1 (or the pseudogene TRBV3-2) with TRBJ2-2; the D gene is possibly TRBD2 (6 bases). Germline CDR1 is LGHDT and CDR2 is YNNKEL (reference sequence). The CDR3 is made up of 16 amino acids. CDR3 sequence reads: CASRQGDSASTGELFF. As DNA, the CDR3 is TGTGCCAGCAGACAAGGGGACTCGGCTAGCACCGGGGAGCTGTTTTTT.

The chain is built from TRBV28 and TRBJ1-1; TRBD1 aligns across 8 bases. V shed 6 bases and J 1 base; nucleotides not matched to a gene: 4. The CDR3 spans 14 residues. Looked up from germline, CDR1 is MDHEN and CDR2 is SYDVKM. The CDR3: CASSRTGRNTEAFF. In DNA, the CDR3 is TGTGCCAGCAGCCGGACAGGGCGGAACACTGAAGCTTTCTTT.

Here the CDR3 reads CASRTRNTQYF. The CDR3 DNA is TGTGCCAGCAGAACCAGGAATACGCAGTATTTT. The rearrangement uses TRBV6-5 and TRBJ2-3, with D unresolved. This CDR3 spans 11 amino acids. CDR1 and CDR2 (germline): MNHEY, SVGAGI. V was cut by 6 bases and J by 7 bases, with 8 bases left in between.

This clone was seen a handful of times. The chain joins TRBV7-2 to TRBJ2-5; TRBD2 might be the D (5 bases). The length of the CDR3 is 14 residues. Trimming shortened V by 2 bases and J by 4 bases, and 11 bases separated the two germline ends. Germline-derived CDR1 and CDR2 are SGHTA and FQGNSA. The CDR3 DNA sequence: TGTGCCAGCAGCTTAATCCCCCGGGGAGAGACCCAGTACTTC. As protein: CASSLIPRGETQYF.

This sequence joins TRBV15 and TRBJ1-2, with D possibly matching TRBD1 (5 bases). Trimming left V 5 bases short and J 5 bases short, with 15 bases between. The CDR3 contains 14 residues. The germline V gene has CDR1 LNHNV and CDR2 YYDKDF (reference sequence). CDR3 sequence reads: CATSRGGVRYGYTF. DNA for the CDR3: TGTGCCACCAGCCGCGGGGGTGTCCGATATGGCTACACCTTC.

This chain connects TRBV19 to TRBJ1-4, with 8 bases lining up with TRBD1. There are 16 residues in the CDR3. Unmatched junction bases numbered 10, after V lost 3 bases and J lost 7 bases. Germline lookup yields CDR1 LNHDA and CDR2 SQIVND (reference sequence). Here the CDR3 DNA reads TGTGCCAGTAGTATCGGGTCGGGACAGGCTGGTGAAAAACTGTTTTTT. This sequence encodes CASSIGSGQAGEKLFF. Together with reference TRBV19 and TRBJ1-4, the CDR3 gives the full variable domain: DGGITQSPKYLFRKEGQNVTLSCEQNLNHDAMYWYRQDPGQGLRLIYYSQIVNDFQKGDIAEGYSVSREKKESFPLTVTSAQKNPTAFYLCASSIGSGQAGEKLFFGSGTQLSVL.

This chain's CDR3 is CASSGTTGDVGGYTF. Written as DNA, the CDR3 is TGCGCCAGCAGCGGGACGACAGGGGACGTAGGTGGCTACACCTTC. The rearrangement joins TRBV5-1 to TRBJ1-2, with TRBD1 identical over 8 bases. This CDR3 is built from 15 residues. With V trimmed by 4 bases and J by 7 bases, 12 bases remained unmatched. CDR1 and CDR2 from the germline V gene are SGHRS and YFSETQ.

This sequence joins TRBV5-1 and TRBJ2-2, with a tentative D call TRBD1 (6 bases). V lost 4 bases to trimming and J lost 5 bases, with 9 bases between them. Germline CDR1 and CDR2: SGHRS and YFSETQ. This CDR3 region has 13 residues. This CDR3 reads CASSVGGTGELFF. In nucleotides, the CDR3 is TGCGCCAGCAGCGTAGGGGGTACCGGGGAGCTGTTTTTT. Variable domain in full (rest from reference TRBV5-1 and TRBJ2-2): KAGVTQTPRYLIKTRGQQVTLSCSPISGHRSVSWYQQTPGQGLQFLFEYFSETQRNKGNFPGRFSGRQFSNSRSEMNVSTLELGDSALYLCASSVGGTGELFFGEGSRLTVL.

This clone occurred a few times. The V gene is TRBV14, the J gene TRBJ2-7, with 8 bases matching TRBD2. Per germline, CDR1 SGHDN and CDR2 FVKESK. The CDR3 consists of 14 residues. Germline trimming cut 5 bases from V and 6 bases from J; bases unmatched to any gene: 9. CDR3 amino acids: CASSLAGRGGEQYF. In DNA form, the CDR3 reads TGTGCCAGCAGCTTAGCCGGGAGGGGGGGCGAGCAGTACTTC.

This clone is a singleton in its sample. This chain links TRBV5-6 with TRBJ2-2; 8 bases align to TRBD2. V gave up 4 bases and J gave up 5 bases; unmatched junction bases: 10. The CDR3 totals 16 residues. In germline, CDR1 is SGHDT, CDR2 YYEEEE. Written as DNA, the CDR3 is TGTGCCAGCAGCCCACCGGGACTAGAGACAACCGGGGAGCTGTTTTTT. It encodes CASSPPGLETTGELFF.

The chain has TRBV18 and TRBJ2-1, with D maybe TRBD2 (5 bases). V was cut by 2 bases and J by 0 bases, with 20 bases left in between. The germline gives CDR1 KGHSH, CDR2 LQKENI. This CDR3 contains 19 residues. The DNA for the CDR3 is TGTGCCAGCTCACCAGGAGCGGTGGTAAATGCTGACTCCTACAATGAGCAGTTCTTC. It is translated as CASSPGAVVNADSYNEQFF.

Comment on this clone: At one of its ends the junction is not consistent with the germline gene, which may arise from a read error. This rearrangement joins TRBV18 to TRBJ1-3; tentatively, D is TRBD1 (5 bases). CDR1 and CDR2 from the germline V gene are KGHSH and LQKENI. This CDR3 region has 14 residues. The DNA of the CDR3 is TGTGCCAGCTCACCGCAGGAACTCTCGGATCATAGGGGCTTT. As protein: CASSPQELSDHRGF.

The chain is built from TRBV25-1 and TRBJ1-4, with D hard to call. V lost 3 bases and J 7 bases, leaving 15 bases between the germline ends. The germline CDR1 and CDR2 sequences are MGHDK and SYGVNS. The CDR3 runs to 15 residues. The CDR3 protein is CASSDAVGSGEKLFF. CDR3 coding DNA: TGTGCCAGCAGTGACGCCGTTGGGTCGGGTGAAAAACTGTTTTTT.

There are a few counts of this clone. The DNA for the CDR3 is TGTGCCAGCAGCTTAGGTTTAGCTAACTATGGCTACACCTTC. Its translation: CASSLGLANYGYTF. The gene calls are TRBV7-2 and TRBJ1-2; D unresolved. CDR1 and CDR2 from the germline V gene are SGHTA and FQGNSA. V dropped 1 base and J dropped 0 bases, with 6 bases sitting between them. CDR3 size: 14 residues.

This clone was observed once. The CDR3, as DNA: TGTGCCATCAGTGGCGCAGGGGGCTGGAGCTCCTACGAGCAGTACTTC. The encoded protein is CAISGAGGWSSYEQYF. V usage is TRBV10-3 and J usage is TRBJ2-7; 8 bases fit TRBD1. V lost 4 bases, J lost 0 bases, and 8 bases stayed unmatched. This CDR3 is 16 amino acids long. Germline loops: CDR1 ENHRY, CDR2 SYGVKD.

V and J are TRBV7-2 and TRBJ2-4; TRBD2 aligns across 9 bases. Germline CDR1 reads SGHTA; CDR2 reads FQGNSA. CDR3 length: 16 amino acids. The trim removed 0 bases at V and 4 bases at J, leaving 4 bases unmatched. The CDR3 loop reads CASSLAVLAGKNIQYF. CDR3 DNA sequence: TGTGCCAGCAGCTTAGCGGTCCTAGCGGGGAAAAACATTCAGTACTTC. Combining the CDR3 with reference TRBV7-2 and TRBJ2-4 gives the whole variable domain GAGVSQSPSNKVTEKGKDVELRCDPISGHTALYWYRQSLGQGLEFLIYFQGNSAPDKSGLPSDRFSAERTGGSVSTLTIQRTQQEDSAVYLCASSLAVLAGKNIQYFGAGTRLSVL.

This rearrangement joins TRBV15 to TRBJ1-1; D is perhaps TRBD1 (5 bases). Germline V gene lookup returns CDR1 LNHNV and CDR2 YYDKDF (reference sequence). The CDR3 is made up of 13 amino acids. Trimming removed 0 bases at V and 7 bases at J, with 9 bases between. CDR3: CATSRDTGGEAFF. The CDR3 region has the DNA TGTGCCACCAGCAGAGATACCGGGGGTGAAGCTTTCTTT.

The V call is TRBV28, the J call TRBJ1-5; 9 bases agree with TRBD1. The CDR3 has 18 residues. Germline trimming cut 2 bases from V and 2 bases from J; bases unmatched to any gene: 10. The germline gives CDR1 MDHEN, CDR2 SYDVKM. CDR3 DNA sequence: TGTGCCAGCAGTTTAACAGGGGGCGCAAATTGGGGCAATCAGCCCCAGCATTTT. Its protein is CASSLTGGANWGNQPQHF.

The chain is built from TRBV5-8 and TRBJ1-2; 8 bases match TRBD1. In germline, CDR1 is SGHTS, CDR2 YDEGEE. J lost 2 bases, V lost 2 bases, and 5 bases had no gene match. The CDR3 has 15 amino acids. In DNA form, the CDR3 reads TGTGCCAGCAGCTTCCAAAACAGGGGGAACTATGGCTACACCTTC. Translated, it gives CASSFQNRGNYGYTF.

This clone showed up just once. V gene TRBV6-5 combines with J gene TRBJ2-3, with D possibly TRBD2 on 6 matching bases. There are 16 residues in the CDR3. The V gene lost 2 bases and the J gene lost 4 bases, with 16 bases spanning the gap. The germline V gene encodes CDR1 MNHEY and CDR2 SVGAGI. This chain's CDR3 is CASSYGQLGGADTQYF. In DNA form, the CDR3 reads TGTGCCAGCAGTTACGGGCAGTTGGGAGGCGCAGATACGCAGTATTTT.

The CDR3 DNA reads TGTGCCAGCAGCCCGGGGATCCAAGAGACCCAGTACTTC. Residues: CASSPGIQETQYF. The chain carries TRBV7-2 and TRBJ2-5; possible D gene TRBD2, 5 bases. Germline CDR1 is SGHTA and CDR2 is FQGNSA. Trimming removed 5 bases from V and 1 base from J, with 8 bases in between. The length of the CDR3 is 13 residues.

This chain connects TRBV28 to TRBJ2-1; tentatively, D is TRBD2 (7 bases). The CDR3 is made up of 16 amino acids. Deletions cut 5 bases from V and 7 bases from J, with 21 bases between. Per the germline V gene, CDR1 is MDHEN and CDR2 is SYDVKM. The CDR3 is CASSPLSGGVINEQFF. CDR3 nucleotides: TGTGCCAGCAGTCCCCTCTCGGGGGGCGTAATAAATGAGCAGTTCTTC.

CDR3 residues: CASSPRQFSNQPQHF. CDR3 coding DNA: TGTGCCAGCAGTCCTCGACAGTTTAGCAATCAGCCCCAGCATTTT. The gene calls are TRBV28 and TRBJ1-5; a weak D match, TRBD1 (5 bases). CDR1 and CDR2 (germline): MDHEN, SYDVKM. Trimming shortened V by 5 bases and J by 0 bases, and 11 bases separated the two germline ends. There are 15 residues in the CDR3.

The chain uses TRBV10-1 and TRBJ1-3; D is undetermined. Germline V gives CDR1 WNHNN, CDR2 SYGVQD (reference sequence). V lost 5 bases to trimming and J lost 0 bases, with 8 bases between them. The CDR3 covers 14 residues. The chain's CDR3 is CASSPPRSGNTIYF. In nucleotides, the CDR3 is TGCGCCAGCAGTCCCCCTCGCTCTGGAAACACCATATATTTT.